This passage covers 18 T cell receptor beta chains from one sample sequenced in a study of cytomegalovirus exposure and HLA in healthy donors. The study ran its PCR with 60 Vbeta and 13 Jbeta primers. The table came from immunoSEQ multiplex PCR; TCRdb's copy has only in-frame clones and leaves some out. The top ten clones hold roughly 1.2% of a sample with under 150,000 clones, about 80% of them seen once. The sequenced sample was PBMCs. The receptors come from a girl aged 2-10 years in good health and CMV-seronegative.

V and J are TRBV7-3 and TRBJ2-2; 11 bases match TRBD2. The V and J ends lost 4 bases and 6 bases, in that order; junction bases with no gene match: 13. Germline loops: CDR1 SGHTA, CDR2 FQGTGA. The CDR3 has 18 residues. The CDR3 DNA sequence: TGTGCCAGCAGCTGGCCCACTAGCGGGGGTAATAAGGCCGGGGAGCTGTTTTTT. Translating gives CASSWPTSGGNKAGELFF.

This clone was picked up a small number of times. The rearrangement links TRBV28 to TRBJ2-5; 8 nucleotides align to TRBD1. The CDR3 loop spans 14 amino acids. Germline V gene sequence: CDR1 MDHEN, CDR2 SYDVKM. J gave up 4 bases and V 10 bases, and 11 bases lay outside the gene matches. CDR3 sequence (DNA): TGTGCCACCGACGGCCAGGGGGCGGGAGAGACCCAGTACTTC. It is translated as CATDGQGAGETQYF.

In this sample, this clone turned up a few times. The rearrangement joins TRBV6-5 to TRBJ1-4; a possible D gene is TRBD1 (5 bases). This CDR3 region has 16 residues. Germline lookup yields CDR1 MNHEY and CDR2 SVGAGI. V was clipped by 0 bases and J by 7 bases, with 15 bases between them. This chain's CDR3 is CASSYSMGRRFEKLFF. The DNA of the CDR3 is TGTGCCAGCAGTTACTCGATGGGGCGTCGGTTTGAAAAACTGTTTTTT.

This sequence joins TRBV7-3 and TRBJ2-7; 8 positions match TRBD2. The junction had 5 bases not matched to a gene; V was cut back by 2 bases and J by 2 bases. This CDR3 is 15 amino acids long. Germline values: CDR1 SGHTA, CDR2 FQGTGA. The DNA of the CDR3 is TGTGCCAGCAGCTTATCCCCGGGACTAGCCTACGAGCAGTACTTC. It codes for CASSLSPGLAYEQYF.

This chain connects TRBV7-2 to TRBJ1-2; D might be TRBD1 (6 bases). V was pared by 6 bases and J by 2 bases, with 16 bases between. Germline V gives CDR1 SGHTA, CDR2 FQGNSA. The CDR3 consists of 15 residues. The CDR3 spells CASSKGQPTNYGYTF. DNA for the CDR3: TGTGCCAGCAGTAAAGGACAGCCCACAAACTATGGCTACACCTTC.

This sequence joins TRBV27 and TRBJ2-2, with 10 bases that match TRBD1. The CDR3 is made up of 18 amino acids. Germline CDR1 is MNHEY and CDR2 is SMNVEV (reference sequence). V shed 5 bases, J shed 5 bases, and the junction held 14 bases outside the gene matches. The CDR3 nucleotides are TGTGCCAGCAGTCACATCCCCGGGACAGGGGAAGTAACCGGGGAGCTGTTTTTT. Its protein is CASSHIPGTGEVTGELFF.

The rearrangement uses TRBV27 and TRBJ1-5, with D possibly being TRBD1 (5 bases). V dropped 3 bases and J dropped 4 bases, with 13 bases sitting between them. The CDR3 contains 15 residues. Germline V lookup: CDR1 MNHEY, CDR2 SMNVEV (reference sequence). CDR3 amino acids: CASSFGGGLNQPQHF. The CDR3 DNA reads TGTGCCAGCAGTTTTGGGGGGGGTCTAAATCAGCCCCAGCATTTT.

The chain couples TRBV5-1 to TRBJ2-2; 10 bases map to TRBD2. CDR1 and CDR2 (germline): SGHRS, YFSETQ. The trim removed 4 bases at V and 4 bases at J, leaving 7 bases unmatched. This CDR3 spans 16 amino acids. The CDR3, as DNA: TGCGCCAGCAGCCTCTGGACTAGCGGCGGCACCGGGGAGCTGTTTTTT. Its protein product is CASSLWTSGGTGELFF.

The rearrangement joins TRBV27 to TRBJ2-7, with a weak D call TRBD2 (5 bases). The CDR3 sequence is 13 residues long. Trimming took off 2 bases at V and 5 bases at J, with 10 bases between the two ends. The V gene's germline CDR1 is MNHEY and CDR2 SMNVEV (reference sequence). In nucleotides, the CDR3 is TGTGCCAGCAGTTTAACCAGCGGTCACGAGCAGTACTTC. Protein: CASSLTSGHEQYF.

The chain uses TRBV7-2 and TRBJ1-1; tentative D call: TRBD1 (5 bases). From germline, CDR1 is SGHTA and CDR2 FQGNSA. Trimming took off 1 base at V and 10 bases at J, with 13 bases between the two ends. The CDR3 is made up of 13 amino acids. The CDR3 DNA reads TGTGCCAGCAGCTTAGATGCAGGGTACGGAGCTTTCTTT. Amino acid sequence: CASSLDAGYGAFF.

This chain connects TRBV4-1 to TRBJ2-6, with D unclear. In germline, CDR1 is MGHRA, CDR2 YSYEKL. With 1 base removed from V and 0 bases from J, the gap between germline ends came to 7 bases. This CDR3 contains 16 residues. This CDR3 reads CASSQVLSSGANVLTF. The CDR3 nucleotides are TGCGCCAGCAGCCAAGTACTAAGCTCTGGGGCCAACGTCCTGACTTTC.

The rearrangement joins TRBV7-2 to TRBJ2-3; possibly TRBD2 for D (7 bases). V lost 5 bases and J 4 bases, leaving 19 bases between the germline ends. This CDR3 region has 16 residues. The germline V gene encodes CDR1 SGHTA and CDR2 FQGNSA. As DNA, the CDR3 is TGTGCCAGCAGCCCCGTAGGGGGGGGAACGGCAGATACGCAGTATTTT. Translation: CASSPVGGGTADTQYF. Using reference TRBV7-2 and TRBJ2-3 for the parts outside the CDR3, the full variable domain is GAGVSQSPSNKVTEKGKDVELRCDPISGHTALYWYRQSLGQGLEFLIYFQGNSAPDKSGLPSDRFSAERTGGSVSTLTIQRTQQEDSAVYLCASSPVGGGTADTQYFGPGTRLTVL.

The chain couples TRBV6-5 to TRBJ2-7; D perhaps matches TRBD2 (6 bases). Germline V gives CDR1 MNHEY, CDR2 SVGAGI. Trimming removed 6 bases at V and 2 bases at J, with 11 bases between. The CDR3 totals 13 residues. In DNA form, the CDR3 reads TGTGCCAGCAGGGTTAGCGGAGCCTACGAGCAGTACTTC. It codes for CASRVSGAYEQYF.

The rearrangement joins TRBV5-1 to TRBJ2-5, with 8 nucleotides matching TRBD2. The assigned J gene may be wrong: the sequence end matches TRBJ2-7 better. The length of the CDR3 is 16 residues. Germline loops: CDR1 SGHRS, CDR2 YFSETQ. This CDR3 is CASSPWMRGDAYEQYF. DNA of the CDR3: TGCGCCAGCAGTCCTTGGATGCGGGGGGACGCCTACGAGCAGTACTTC.

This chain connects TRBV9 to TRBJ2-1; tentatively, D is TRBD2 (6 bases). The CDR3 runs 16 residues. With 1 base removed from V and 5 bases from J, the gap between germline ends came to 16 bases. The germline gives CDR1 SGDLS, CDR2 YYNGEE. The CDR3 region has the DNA TGTGCCAGCAGCGTACACCGGGAGCAGGGTGACAATGAGCAGTTCTTC. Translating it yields CASSVHREQGDNEQFF.

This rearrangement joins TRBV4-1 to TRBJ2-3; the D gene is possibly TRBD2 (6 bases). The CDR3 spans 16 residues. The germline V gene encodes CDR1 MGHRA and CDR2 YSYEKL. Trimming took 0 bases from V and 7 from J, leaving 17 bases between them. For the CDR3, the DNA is TGCGCCAGCAGCCAAGATTTCGGCGGGACGGAGAATACGCAGTATTTT. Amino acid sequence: CASSQDFGGTENTQYF.

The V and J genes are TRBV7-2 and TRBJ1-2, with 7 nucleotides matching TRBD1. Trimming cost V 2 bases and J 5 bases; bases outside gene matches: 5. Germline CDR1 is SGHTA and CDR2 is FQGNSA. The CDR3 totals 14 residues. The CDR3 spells CASSLQTGPYGYTF. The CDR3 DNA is TGTGCCAGCAGCTTACAGACAGGGCCGTATGGCTACACCTTC.

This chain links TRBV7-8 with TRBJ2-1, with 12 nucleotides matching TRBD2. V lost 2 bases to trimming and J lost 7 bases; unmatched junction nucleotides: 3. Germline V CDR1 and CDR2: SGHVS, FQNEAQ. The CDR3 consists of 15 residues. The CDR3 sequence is CASSLSSGGVNEQFF. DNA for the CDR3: TGTGCCAGCAGCTTATCTAGCGGGGGGGTGAATGAGCAGTTCTTC.